One and the same sample provided the 24 T cell receptor beta chains below, sequenced in a study of patients and donors after allogeneic stem cell transplantation. TCRdb processed the RT-PCR reads anew with MiXCR; each CDR3 protein has one entry. The sample lists about 960,000 distinct CDR3 sequences; roughly 18% were seen once. Sequencing was carried out using blood, either unsorted or a sorted T cell fraction (not recorded which). These receptors all stem from a human donor who was either an allogeneic HSCT recipient or a stem cell or donor lymphocyte infusion donor (not recorded which). It is not recorded whose cells these are; they may come from a transplant donor.

The chain recombines TRBV3-1 with TRBJ2-7, with D unresolved. This CDR3 region has 15 residues. Trimming stripped 4 bases from V and 0 bases from J, with 13 bases between. Germline V gene data show CDR1 as LGHDT and CDR2 as YNNKEL (reference sequence). CDR3 protein: CASSPGTVNSYEQYF. CDR3 sequence (DNA): TGTGCCAGCAGCCCAGGAACGGTAAACTCCTACGAGCAGTACTTC.

The chain employs TRBV19 and TRBJ1-3, with D perhaps TRBD1 (5 bases). V was cut by 8 bases and J by 0 bases, with 11 bases left in between. Germline V gene data show CDR1 as LNHDA and CDR2 as SQIVND (reference sequence). The CDR3 length is 14 residues. DNA for the CDR3: TGTGCCAGTGCCGGGACCGACTCTGGAAACACCATATATTTT. Translating it yields CASAGTDSGNTIYF.

The CDR3: CASSQVAGTGGRNEQFF. As DNA, the CDR3 is TGTGCCAGCAGCCAAGTGGCCGGGACAGGGGGGAGAAATGAGCAGTTCTTC. The chain combines TRBV3-1 with TRBJ2-1, with TRBD1 matching 11 bases. With 1 base clipped from V and 7 bases from J, the junction kept 9 bases outside the gene matches. Per the germline V gene, CDR1 is LGHDT and CDR2 is YNNKEL (reference sequence). This CDR3 contains 17 residues.

This clonotype appeared a few times. The V call is TRBV2, the J call TRBJ1-2, with a weak D call TRBD1 (5 bases). The CDR3 spans 12 residues. Trimming took 5 bases from V and 6 from J, leaving 10 bases between them. Germline loops: CDR1 SNHLY, CDR2 FYNNEI. CDR3 DNA sequence: TGTGCCAGCAGTTGGACAACGGATGGCTACACCTTC. Translating gives CASSWTTDGYTF.

This clonotype has more than one count but fewer than ten. The rearrangement links TRBV4-2 to TRBJ2-4; D gene unclear. This CDR3 contains 16 residues. Germline V CDR1 and CDR2: LGHNA, YNFKEQ. Trimming shortened V by 4 bases and J by 0 bases, and 13 bases separated the two germline ends. CDR3 in amino acids: CASSPQTFLAKNIQYF. In DNA, the CDR3 is TGTGCCAGCAGCCCCCAGACATTTCTAGCCAAAAACATTCAGTACTTC.

This clonotype was seen only a few times. The chain uses TRBV9 and TRBJ2-5, with D possibly matching TRBD2 (7 bases). The CDR3 length is 14 residues. Germline CDR1 reads SGDLS; CDR2 reads YYNGEE. V lost 4 bases and J 1 base, leaving 11 bases between the germline ends. CDR3 sequence reads: CASSLRGPQETQYF. CDR3 in DNA: TGTGCCAGCAGCTTGCGGGGGCCCCAAGAGACCCAGTACTTC.

This clonotype was detected many times. This chain connects TRBV29-1 to TRBJ2-1, with D possibly TRBD1 on 6 matching bases. CDR3 length: 12 amino acids. Germline values: CDR1 SQVTM, CDR2 ANQGSEA. V was cut by 8 bases and J by 6 bases, with 14 bases left in between. CDR3 coding DNA: TGCAGCTTATCTACAGGGCTCAATGAGCAGTTCTTC. Its protein product is CSLSTGLNEQFF.

This clonotype was found many times. The chain is built from TRBV20-1 and TRBJ2-3, with TRBD2 matching over 11 bases. Germline CDR1 DFQATT, CDR2 SNEGSKA (reference sequence). This CDR3 region has 15 residues. The V and J ends lost 3 bases and 2 bases, in that order; junction bases with no gene match: 4. The chain's CDR3 is CSASVTSGVTDTQYF. The CDR3 DNA follows: TGCAGTGCTAGCGTGACTAGCGGGGTCACAGATACGCAGTATTTT.

Only a few counts were recorded for this clonotype. The rearrangement joins TRBV7-2 to TRBJ1-1, with D perhaps matching TRBD1 (5 bases). Germline V gene data show CDR1 as SGHTA and CDR2 as FQGNSA. The length of the CDR3 is 13 residues. Trimming removed 3 bases at V and 4 bases at J, with 9 bases between. CDR3 nucleotide sequence: TGTGCCAGCAGCTTCCACCAGGGCACTGAAGCTTTCTTT. Protein: CASSFHQGTEAFF.

This clonotype has more than one count but fewer than ten. The chain employs TRBV9 and TRBJ1-3, with D possibly TRBD1 on 5 matching bases. Per the germline V gene, CDR1 is SGDLS and CDR2 is YYNGEE. This CDR3 has 15 amino acids. V was cut by 1 base and J by 7 bases, with 15 bases left in between. CDR3 bases: TGTGCCAGCAGCGTATCAGGGTCGAGAGGGAACACCATATATTTT. Amino acids: CASSVSGSRGNTIYF.

This clonotype was counted many times. The J gene is TRBJ2-7, the V gene TRBV12-3 or TRBV12-4; tentatively, D is TRBD1 (5 bases). V gave up 3 bases and J gave up 3 bases, with 18 bases separating them. The CDR3 loop spans 16 amino acids. The DNA of the CDR3 is TGTGCCAGCAGTTTTTCATCGGCCAGGGCCAGCTACGAGCAGTACTTC. It is translated as CASSFSSARASYEQYF.

The chain has TRBV5-6 and TRBJ2-5; the D gene is possibly TRBD2 (5 bases). The V gene's germline CDR1 is SGHDT and CDR2 YYEEEE. CDR3 length equals 14 residues. V dropped 4 bases and J dropped 2 bases, with 12 bases sitting between them. CDR3 sequence reads: CASSLRERQETQYF. CDR3 sequence (DNA): TGTGCCAGCAGCCTTCGCGAGCGGCAAGAGACCCAGTACTTC. The complete variable domain, with remaining parts taken from reference TRBV5-6 and TRBJ2-5, reads DAGVTQSPTHLIKTRGQQVTLRCSPKSGHDTVSWYQQALGQGPQFIFQYYEEEERQRGNFPDRFSGHQFPNYSSELNVNALLLGDSALYLCASSLRERQETQYFGPGTRLLVL.

The chain carries TRBV7-2 and TRBJ2-3; 9 bases are a match to TRBD2. The V segment lost 6 bases and the J segment 4 bases; nucleotides outside the gene matches: 14. This CDR3 is 17 amino acids long. CDR1 is SGHTA and CDR2 is FQGNSA in the germline V gene. The CDR3 spells CASSPPRASGNADTQYF. The CDR3 coding sequence is TGTGCCAGCAGTCCGCCTAGGGCTAGCGGGAACGCAGATACGCAGTATTTT. Variable domain in full (rest from reference TRBV7-2 and TRBJ2-3): GAGVSQSPSNKVTEKGKDVELRCDPISGHTALYWYRQSLGQGLEFLIYFQGNSAPDKSGLPSDRFSAERTGGSVSTLTIQRTQQEDSAVYLCASSPPRASGNADTQYFGPGTRLTVL.

V and J are TRBV20-1 and TRBJ2-5; D possibly corresponds to TRBD2 (6 bases). Trimming took off 2 bases at V and 1 base at J, with 8 bases between the two ends. Germline loops: CDR1 DFQATT, CDR2 SNEGSKA (reference sequence). The CDR3 is made up of 13 amino acids. DNA of the CDR3: TGCAGTGCTAGAAGGGACTTCCAAGAGACCCAGTACTTC. It translates to CSARRDFQETQYF.

The chain employs TRBV7-9 and TRBJ2-7, with 7 bases lining up with TRBD1. The germline V gene has CDR1 SEHNR and CDR2 FQNEAQ (reference sequence). Trimming cost V 2 bases and J 4 bases; bases outside gene matches: 14. The CDR3 is 17 residues long. The CDR3 here is CASSLFDYRDRRYEQYF. For the CDR3, the DNA is TGTGCCAGCAGCTTATTCGATTACCGGGACAGACGTTACGAGCAGTACTTC.

J is TRBJ1-2 and V is TRBV4-2; 9 nucleotides align to TRBD1. The J segment lost 5 bases and the V segment lost 3 bases, leaving 10 bases of the junction unmatched. The germline gives CDR1 LGHNA, CDR2 YNFKEQ. The CDR3 runs 16 residues. CDR3 bases: TGTGCCAGCAGCCAGGAAAGGGGACAGGGACAGTATGGCTACACCTTC. Encoded protein: CASSQERGQGQYGYTF.

This sequence joins TRBV5-1 and TRBJ2-2, with a tentative D call TRBD1 (5 bases). Trimming cost V 4 bases and J 6 bases, with 10 bases left between them. Germline V CDR1 and CDR2: SGHRS, YFSETQ. The CDR3 has 13 residues. CDR3 in amino acids: CASSGEGAGELFF. CDR3 nucleotides: TGCGCCAGCAGCGGCGAAGGGGCCGGGGAGCTGTTTTTT. Using reference TRBV5-1 and TRBJ2-2 for the parts outside the CDR3, the full variable domain is KAGVTQTPRYLIKTRGQQVTLSCSPISGHRSVSWYQQTPGQGLQFLFEYFSETQRNKGNFPGRFSGRQFSNSRSEMNVSTLELGDSALYLCASSGEGAGELFFGEGSRLTVL.

CDR3 DNA: TGTGCCAGCAGTGAATTAAGGGGCGGGGAGCTGTTTTTT. Translated: CASSELRGGELFF. The rearrangement joins TRBV2 to TRBJ2-2; D perhaps matches TRBD1 (5 bases). Germline CDR1 SNHLY, CDR2 FYNNEI. The CDR3 runs 13 residues. Trimming took 2 bases from V and 7 from J, leaving 8 bases between them. Together with reference TRBV2 and TRBJ2-2, the CDR3 gives the full variable domain: EPEVTQTPSHQVTQMGQEVILRCVPISNHLYFYWYRQILGQKVEFLVSFYNNEISEKSEIFDDQFSVERPDGSNFTLKIRSTKLEDSAMYFCASSELRGGELFFGEGSRLTVL.

The table lists this clonotype with a few counts. The rearrangement uses TRBV29-1 and TRBJ1-1; no clear D. This CDR3 region has 14 residues. The V and J ends lost 4 bases and 0 bases respectively, with 12 bases between them. Germline values: CDR1 SQVTM, CDR2 ANQGSEA. This chain's CDR3 is CSVVGNGLNTEAFF. As DNA, the CDR3 is TGCAGCGTTGTCGGGAACGGACTGAACACTGAAGCTTTCTTT.

This rearrangement joins TRBV20-1 to TRBJ1-5; D gene uncertain. The V end was cut by 0 bases, the J end by 7 bases, with 10 bases between. This CDR3 comprises 13 residues. Germline lookup yields CDR1 DFQATT and CDR2 SNEGSKA (reference sequence). CDR3 region: CSARDREGQPQHF. The CDR3 nucleotides are TGCAGTGCTAGAGATCGGGAGGGCCAGCCCCAGCATTTT.

The chain couples TRBV3-1 to TRBJ1-1; possible D gene TRBD1, 5 bases. Looked up from germline, CDR1 is LGHDT and CDR2 is YNNKEL (reference sequence). V lost 1 base, J lost 7 bases, and 10 bases lay in between. The CDR3 has 13 amino acids. The CDR3 sequence is CASSQVGAREAFF. In nucleotides, the CDR3 is TGTGCCAGCAGCCAAGTCGGGGCACGTGAAGCTTTCTTT.

The V gene is TRBV3-1, the J gene TRBJ1-1; 8 nucleotides line up with TRBD1. V trimming: 1 base; J trimming: 10 bases; junction bases outside the gene matches: 5. The germline CDR1 and CDR2 sequences are LGHDT and YNNKEL (reference sequence). The CDR3 is 13 residues long. CDR3 bases: TGTGCCAGCAGCCAAGCGGACAGGGTAGGAGCTTTCTTT. It translates to CASSQADRVGAFF.

This rearrangement joins TRBV13 to TRBJ2-7; maybe TRBD1 (6 bases). This CDR3 spans 15 amino acids. The V and J ends lost 5 bases and 5 bases respectively, with 19 bases between them. CDR1 is PRHDT and CDR2 is FYEKMQ in the germline V gene (reference sequence). This chain's CDR3 is CASSPLPQGSHEQYF. The CDR3 bases are TGTGCCAGCAGCCCCCTTCCCCAGGGGAGCCACGAGCAGTACTTC.

The V gene is TRBV9, the J gene TRBJ2-2; D unclear. The CDR3 totals 15 residues. With 0 bases removed from V and 0 bases from J, the gap between germline ends came to 6 bases. Per the germline V gene, CDR1 is SGDLS and CDR2 is YYNGEE. In nucleotides, the CDR3 is TGTGCCAGCAGCGTAGCGGCGACGAACACCGGGGAGCTGTTTTTT. Its protein is CASSVAATNTGELFF.